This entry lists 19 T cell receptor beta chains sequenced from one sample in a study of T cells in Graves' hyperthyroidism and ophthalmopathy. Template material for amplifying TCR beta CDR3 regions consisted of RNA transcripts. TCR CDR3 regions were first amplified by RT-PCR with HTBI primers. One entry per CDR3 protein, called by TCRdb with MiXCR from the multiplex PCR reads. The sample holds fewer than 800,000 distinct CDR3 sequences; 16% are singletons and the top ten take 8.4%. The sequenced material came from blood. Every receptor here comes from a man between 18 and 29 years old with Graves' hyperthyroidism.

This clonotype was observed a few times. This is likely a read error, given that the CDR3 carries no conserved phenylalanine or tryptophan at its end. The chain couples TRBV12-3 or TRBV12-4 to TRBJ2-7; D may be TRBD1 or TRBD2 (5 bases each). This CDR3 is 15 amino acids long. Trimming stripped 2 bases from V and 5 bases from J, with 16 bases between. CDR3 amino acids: CASSLPGQGVHEQYL. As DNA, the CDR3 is TGTGCCAGCAGTTTACCTGGGCAGGGAGTTCACGAGCAGTACCTC.

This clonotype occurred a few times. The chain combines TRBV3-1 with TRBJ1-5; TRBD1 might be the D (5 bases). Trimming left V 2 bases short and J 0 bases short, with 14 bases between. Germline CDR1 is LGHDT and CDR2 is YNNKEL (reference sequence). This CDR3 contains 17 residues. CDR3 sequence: CASSQWGGAGSNQPQHF. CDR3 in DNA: TGTGCCAGCAGCCAATGGGGAGGGGCGGGTAGCAATCAGCCCCAGCATTTT.

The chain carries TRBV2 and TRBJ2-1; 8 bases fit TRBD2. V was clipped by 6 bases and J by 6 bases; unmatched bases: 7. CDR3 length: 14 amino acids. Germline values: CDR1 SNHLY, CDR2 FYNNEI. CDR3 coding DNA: TGTGCCAGCAGGGCTGGACTAGCTGCCAATGAGCAGTTCTTC. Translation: CASRAGLAANEQFF.

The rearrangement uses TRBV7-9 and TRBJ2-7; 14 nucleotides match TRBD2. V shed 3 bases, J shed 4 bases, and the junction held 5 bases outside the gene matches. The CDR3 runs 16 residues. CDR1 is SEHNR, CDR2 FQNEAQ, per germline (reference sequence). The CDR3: CASSFGTSGSLYEQYF. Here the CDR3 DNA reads TGTGCCAGCAGCTTCGGGACTAGCGGGAGCTTATACGAGCAGTACTTC.

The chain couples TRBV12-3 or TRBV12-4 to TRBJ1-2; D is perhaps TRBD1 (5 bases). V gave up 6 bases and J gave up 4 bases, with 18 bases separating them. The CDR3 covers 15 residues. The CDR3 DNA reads TGTGCCAGCAGAGGACGCAGGGTAACAAGCTATGGCTACACCTTC. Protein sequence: CASRGRRVTSYGYTF.

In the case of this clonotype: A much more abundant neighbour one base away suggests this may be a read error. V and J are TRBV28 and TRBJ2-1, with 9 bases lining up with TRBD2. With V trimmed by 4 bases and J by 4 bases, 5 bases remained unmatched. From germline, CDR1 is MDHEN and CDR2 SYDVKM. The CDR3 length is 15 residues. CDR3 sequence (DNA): TGTGCCAGCAGTTGGCGGGAGGGCTGTTACAATGAGCAGTTCTTC. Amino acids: CASSWREGCYNEQFF.

In nucleotides, the CDR3 is TGTGCCAGCAGCTCGAGACTAGCGTTTAATGAGCAGTTCTTC. It yields the protein CASSSRLAFNEQFF. The V call is TRBV7-9, the J call TRBJ2-1, with 8 nucleotides matching TRBD2. There are 14 residues in the CDR3. With V trimmed by 4 bases and J by 7 bases, 6 bases remained unmatched. Looked up from germline, CDR1 is SEHNR and CDR2 is FQNEAQ (reference sequence).

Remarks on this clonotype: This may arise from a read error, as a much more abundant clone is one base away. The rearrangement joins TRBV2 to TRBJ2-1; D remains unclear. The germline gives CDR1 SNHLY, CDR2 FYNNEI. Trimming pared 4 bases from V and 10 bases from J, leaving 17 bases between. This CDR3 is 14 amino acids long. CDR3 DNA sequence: TGTGCCAGCAGTGTAGAAGCGAACTCCTACGAGCAGTTCTTC. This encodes CASSVEANSYEQFF.

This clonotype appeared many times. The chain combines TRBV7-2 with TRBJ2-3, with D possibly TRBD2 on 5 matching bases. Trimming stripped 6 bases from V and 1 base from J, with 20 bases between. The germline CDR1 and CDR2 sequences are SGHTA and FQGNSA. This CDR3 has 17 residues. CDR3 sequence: CASSFAPPARGTDTQYF. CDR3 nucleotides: TGTGCCAGCAGTTTTGCCCCTCCCGCGCGGGGCACAGATACGCAGTATTTT.

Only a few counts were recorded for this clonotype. As DNA, the CDR3 is TGTGCCACCAGTCCAGCCGGGACAGGGGTAAACGAGCAGTACTTC. Its translation is CATSPAGTGVNEQYF. V and J are TRBV24-1 and TRBJ2-7, with 10 bases lining up with TRBD1. The length of the CDR3 is 15 residues. V lost 6 bases and J lost 5; bases outside the gene matches: 9. Germline V gene data show CDR1 as KGHDR and CDR2 as SFDVKD.

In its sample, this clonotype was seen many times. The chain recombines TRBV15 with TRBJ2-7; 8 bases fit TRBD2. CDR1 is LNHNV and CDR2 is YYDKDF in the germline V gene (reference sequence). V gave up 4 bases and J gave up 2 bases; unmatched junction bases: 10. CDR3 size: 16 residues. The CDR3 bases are TGTGCCACCAGCATCGCGGCCGGGAGGGGGACCTACGAGCAGTACTTC. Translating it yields CATSIAAGRGTYEQYF.

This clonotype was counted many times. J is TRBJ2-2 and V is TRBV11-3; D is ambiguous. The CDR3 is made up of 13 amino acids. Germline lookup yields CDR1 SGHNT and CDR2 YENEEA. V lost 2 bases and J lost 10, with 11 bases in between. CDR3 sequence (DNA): TGTGCCAGCAGCTTATCCCCGAGCGTGGAGCTGTTTTTT. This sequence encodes CASSLSPSVELFF.

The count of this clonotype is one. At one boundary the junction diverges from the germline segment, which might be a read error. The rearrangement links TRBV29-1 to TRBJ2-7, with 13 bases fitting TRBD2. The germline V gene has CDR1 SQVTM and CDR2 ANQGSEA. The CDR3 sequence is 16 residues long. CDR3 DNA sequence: TGCAGCGTCCTGGGACTAGCGGGACAGATCTCCTACGAGCGGTACTTC. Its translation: CSVLGLAGQISYERYF.

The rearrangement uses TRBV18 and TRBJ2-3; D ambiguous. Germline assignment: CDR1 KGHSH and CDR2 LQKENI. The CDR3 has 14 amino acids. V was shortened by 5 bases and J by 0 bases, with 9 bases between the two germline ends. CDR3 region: CASSTTASTDTQYF. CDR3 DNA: TGTGCCAGCTCAACCACCGCTAGCACAGATACGCAGTATTTT.

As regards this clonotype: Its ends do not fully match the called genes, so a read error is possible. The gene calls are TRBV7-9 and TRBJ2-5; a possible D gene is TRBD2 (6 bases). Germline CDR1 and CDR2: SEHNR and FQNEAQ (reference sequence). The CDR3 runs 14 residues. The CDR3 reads CTSSLPGVGETQYF. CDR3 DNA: TGTACCAGCAGCTTGCCGGGGGTCGGTGAGACCCAGTACTTC.

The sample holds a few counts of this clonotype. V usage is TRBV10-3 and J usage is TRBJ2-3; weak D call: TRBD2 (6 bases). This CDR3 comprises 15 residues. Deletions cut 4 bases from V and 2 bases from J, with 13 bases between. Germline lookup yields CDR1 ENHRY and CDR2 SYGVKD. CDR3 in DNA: TGTGCCATCAGTGGGGACTTTTCCCCCACAGATACGCAGTATTTT. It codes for CAISGDFSPTDTQYF.

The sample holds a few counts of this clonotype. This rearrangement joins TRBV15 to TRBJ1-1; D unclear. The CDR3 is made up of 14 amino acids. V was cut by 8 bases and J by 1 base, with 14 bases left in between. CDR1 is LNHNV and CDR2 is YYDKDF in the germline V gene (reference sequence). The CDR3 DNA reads TGTGCCACCTCCAAGAGGGCGGGGAACACTGAAGCTTTCTTT. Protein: CATSKRAGNTEAFF.

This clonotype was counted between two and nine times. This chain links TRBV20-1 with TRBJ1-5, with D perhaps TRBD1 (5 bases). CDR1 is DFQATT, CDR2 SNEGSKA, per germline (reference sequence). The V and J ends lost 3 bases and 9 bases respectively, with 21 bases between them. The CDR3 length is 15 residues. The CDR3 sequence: CSARGGPREGPPQHF. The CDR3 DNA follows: TGCAGTGCTAGGGGCGGGCCCCGGGAGGGGCCGCCCCAGCATTTT.

CDR3 in amino acids: CAISDGLLNIQYF. CDR3 coding DNA: TGTGCCATCAGTGATGGACTCCTAAACATTCAGTACTTC. The rearrangement uses TRBV10-3 and TRBJ2-4, with D tentatively TRBD2 (5 bases). The CDR3 length is 13 residues. CDR1 ENHRY and CDR2 SYGVKD come from the germline V gene. Deletions cut 3 bases from V and 6 bases from J, with 9 bases between.